This TCR beta chain was identified during a study of CD8 T cells in Susac syndrome. Patients with Susac syndrome met diagnostic criteria defined recently for definite or probable disease. The CDR3 is 15 amino acids. In germline, CDR1 is PRHDT, CDR2 FYEKMQ (reference sequence). V dropped 3 bases and J dropped 0 bases, with 9 bases sitting between them. Reverse transcription of roughly 0.5 to 1 ug RNA used random hexamers. TCRdb reprocessed the immunoSEQ multiplex PCR reads with MiXCR, giving one entry per CDR3 protein. The sample holds over 150,000 distinct CDR3 sequences, 95% to 97% seen once. This chain links TRBV13 with TRBJ2-4, with a weak D call TRBD2 (6 bases). Sequencing input: CD4+ T cells from PBMCs. This TCR was recovered from a human donor with Susac syndrome. The DNA for the CDR3 is TGTGCCAGCAGCTTTTCTAGCGTAGCCAAAAACATTCAGTACTTC. This codes for CASSFSSVAKNIQYF.